These 11 T cell receptor beta chains originate from one sample sequenced in a study of a mutant IDH1 vaccine in newly diagnosed glioma (dated by TCRdb to 2020 to 2023). No antigens are known for them. The time point label on this specimen signifies: week 23, last vaccination. Every vaccine dose consisted of 300 ug of a 20-mer mutant IDH1 peptide in Montanide, administered subcutaneously together with topical imiquimod. Library generation was performed with the immunoSEQ multiplex PCR assay. This immuneACCESS table, as held by TCRdb, lists in-frame sequences with V and J called but not all clones. Of the missing ones, under half trace to an unresolved V gene in checked studies; the others have no known cause. The sample table holds about 81,000 clones, of which about 82% were seen once. The leading ten clones occupy approximately 2.3% of the sample. The sequencing used PBMCs, collected from a glioma patient whose treatment included an IDH1 peptide vaccine. The receptors here all came from a man aged 25-45 years with glioma. Some clones in this sample may be carry-over from other donors' samples.

This clone was seen once. The V and J genes are TRBV4-3 and TRBJ1-2; D might be TRBD1 (6 bases). The CDR3 sequence is 17 residues long. Germline V CDR1 and CDR2: LGHNA, YSLEER. V was cut by 0 bases and J by 5 bases, with 19 bases left in between. The CDR3 here is CASSQERFRDTLYGYTF. The CDR3 DNA follows: TGCGCCAGCAGCCAAGAACGTTTCCGGGACACCCTATATGGCTACACCTTC.

As to this clone: Other DNA sequences in the sample encode the same CDR3. The gene calls are TRBV6-6 and TRBJ1-1; D is uncertain. The CDR3 contains 13 residues. Looked up from germline, CDR1 is MNHNY and CDR2 is SVGAGI (reference sequence). Trimming pared 2 bases from V and 1 base from J, leaving 5 bases between. CDR3 residues: CASSYQQNTEAFF. The CDR3 DNA is TGTGCCAGCAGTTACCAGCAGAACACTGAAGCTTTCTTT.

V usage is TRBV5-4 and J usage is TRBJ1-3; D unclear. The V gene's germline CDR1 is SGHNT and CDR2 YYREEE (reference sequence). V lost 4 bases and J lost 0, with 14 bases in between. The CDR3 totals 16 residues. The CDR3 spells CASSVDTGVSGNTIYF. The CDR3 DNA follows: TGTGCCAGCAGCGTCGACACGGGTGTCTCTGGAAACACCATATATTTT.

The chain links TRBV5-4 to TRBJ2-1; D is unresolved. V was pared by 0 bases and J by 0 bases, with 4 bases between. CDR1 and CDR2 (germline): SGHNT, YYREEE (reference sequence). There are 14 residues in the CDR3. The CDR3 reads CASSLGSSYNEQFF. The CDR3 DNA is TGTGCCAGCAGCTTGGGCAGCTCCTACAATGAGCAGTTCTTC.

V usage is TRBV6-6 and J usage is TRBJ1-1; D uncertain. The CDR3 covers 14 residues. CDR1 is MNHNY and CDR2 is SVGAGI in the germline V gene (reference sequence). Between the trimmed V and J ends, which lost 7 bases and 0 bases, there was a span of 12 bases. In DNA form, the CDR3 reads TGTGCCAGCACCCAAGGGAACATGAACACTGAAGCTTTCTTT. It translates to CASTQGNMNTEAFF.

The V call is TRBV5-1, the J call TRBJ2-5; the D gene is possibly TRBD1 (5 bases). Germline values: CDR1 SGHRS, CDR2 YFSETQ. V was pared by 3 bases and J by 2 bases, with 17 bases between. This CDR3 is built from 16 residues. Here the CDR3 DNA reads TGCGCCAGCAGCTGGGGCAGGTGGAACTCTCAAGAGACCCAGTACTTC. Translation gives CASSWGRWNSQETQYF.

The chain links TRBV6-1 to TRBJ1-4; D gene unclear. The V end lost 6 bases, the J end lost 3 bases, and 8 bases lay between the germline ends. Per the germline V gene, CDR1 is MNHNS and CDR2 is SASEGT. The length of the CDR3 is 13 residues. The CDR3 coding sequence is TGTGCCAGCAGCCAGGTGGCTAATGAAAAACTGTTTTTT. Its protein is CASSQVANEKLFF.

V is TRBV5-1 and J is TRBJ2-3; D perhaps matches TRBD2 (6 bases). Trimming stripped 4 bases from V and 0 bases from J, with 6 bases between. Germline-derived CDR1 and CDR2 are SGHRS and YFSETQ. The CDR3 runs 13 residues. This chain's CDR3 is CASSGTSTDTQYF. CDR3 bases: TGCGCCAGCAGCGGGACTAGCACAGATACGCAGTATTTT.

The rearrangement uses TRBV9 and TRBJ1-1; D perhaps matches TRBD1 (5 bases). There are 12 residues in the CDR3. CDR1 SGDLS and CDR2 YYNGEE come from the germline V gene. V gave up 5 bases and J gave up 7 bases, with 12 bases separating them. The CDR3 DNA sequence: TGTGCCAGCAGTCAGGGTGATAATGAAGCTTTCTTT. This sequence encodes CASSQGDNEAFF.

The chain links TRBV9 to TRBJ2-6, with TRBD2 matching 14 bases. Germline V gene sequence: CDR1 SGDLS, CDR2 YYNGEE. The trim removed 4 bases at V and 3 bases at J, leaving 12 bases unmatched. The CDR3 has 20 amino acids. DNA of the CDR3: TGTGCCAGCAGCACCGGGACTAGCGGGAGATTAACTAGTGGGGCCAACGTCCTGACTTTC. This encodes CASSTGTSGRLTSGANVLTF.

The gene calls are TRBV30 and TRBJ1-1, with a tentative D call TRBD1 (5 bases). Germline loops: CDR1 GTSNPN, CDR2 SVGIG (reference sequence). The CDR3 sequence is 15 residues long. Trimming took off 7 bases at V and 4 bases at J, with 22 bases between the two ends. CDR3 bases: TGTGCCTACACCCCAGGGTTGGGGGTGGGCACTGAAGCTTTCTTT. Amino acid sequence: CAYTPGLGVGTEAFF.